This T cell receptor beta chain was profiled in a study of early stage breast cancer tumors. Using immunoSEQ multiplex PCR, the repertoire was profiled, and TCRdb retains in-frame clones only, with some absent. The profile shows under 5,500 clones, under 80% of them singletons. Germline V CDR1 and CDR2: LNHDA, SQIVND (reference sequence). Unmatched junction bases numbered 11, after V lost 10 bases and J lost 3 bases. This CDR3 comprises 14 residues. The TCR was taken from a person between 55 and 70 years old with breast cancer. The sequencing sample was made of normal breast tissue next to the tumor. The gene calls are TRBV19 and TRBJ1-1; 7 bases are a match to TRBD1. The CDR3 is CATQLGGLYTEAFF. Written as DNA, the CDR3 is TGTGCCACCCAATTAGGGGGCCTGTACACTGAAGCTTTCTTT.